This T cell receptor beta chain appears in the sequencing data of a study of blood T cells in healthy people across ages (dated by TCRdb to between 2015 and 2016). Turning to the overall study: In model experiments, template switching captured about one uniquely barcoded TCR beta cDNA molecule for every two T cells. For two donors (one aged 18 to 30 and one aged 80 or older), the study analyzed two additional independent replicas of 1 million unique cDNA reads from the same blood draw. The donors were divided into four age groups: young (average roughly 15 years), middle-aged (about 39), aged (roughly 60) and long-lived (more than 75). Age-related changes in TCR beta repertoire diversity were measured in the study by deep sequencing normalized with unique cDNA molecular identifiers.

With respect to this clonotype: Its antigen is still unknown. Base qualities are not recorded, but no much larger clone differs from it by a single base.

The donors were roughly 40 Caucasian individuals from Russia, aged roughly 6 to 90 years, who were systemically healthy. Around 10 milliliters of peripheral blood were drawn from each donor into EDTA-treated Vacutainer tubes. Ficoll-Paque density-gradient centrifugation was used to isolate PBMCs, with at least 6 million obtained per sample. Total RNA was extracted from PBMCs with Trizol reagent, with at least 5 micrograms obtained per sample. The percentages of naive CD45RAhigh/CD27high T cells were determined by flow cytometry on a PBMC aliquot from every donor. To prepare the library, 5' RACE was applied. Sequencing instrument: Illumina HiSeq 2500. A second PCR of about 7 to 12 cycles was run with a J-beta primer mix and a sample-barcoded 5' primer. Each TCR beta cDNA molecule received a unique molecular identifier from a template-switch 5' adaptor carrying 12 random nucleotides. Each sample yielded at least 2.5 million CDR3-containing paired-end reads. The Mint cDNA synthesis kit, primed by a TRBC-specific oligonucleotide, was used to synthesize first-strand cDNA from all RNA. All cDNA was treated with uracil-DNA glycosylase and then went through a first 18-cycle PCR with the universal primers M1SS and BC2_uni_R. The authors' analysis ran thus. For normalization, 1 million high-quality reads were randomly selected from each sample, with every read carrying a distinct molecular identifier. Instead of being binned into consensus sequences, reads with shared molecular identifiers were discarded. MiTCR, set to a Q25 quality threshold and the strictest error-elimination algorithm, was used for CDR3 identification, clonotype clustering and error correction. Lower-bound total TCR beta diversity was estimated with a nonparametric unseen species model using Euler transformation. Clones were called with MiXCR by TCRdb after fastp trimmed the public reads at Q25, and only in-frame beta chains were retained. Every entry covers one CDR3 protein and lists the most common genes and DNA from its rows. The authors' filters were not applied to this entry. For this sample the table gives approximately 580,000 distinct CDR3 sequences, of which more than 20% were detected only once. Just under 9% of the sample is held by the ten biggest clonotypes.

The research as a whole found: Compared with the aged group, more naive CD4+ T cells, fewer expanded clones and increased TCR diversity were shown by the long-lived group, suggesting age selection. There was a strong correlation between observed TCR beta diversity and the percentage of naive T cells measured by flow cytometry. The CMV infection status of donors was not known, potentially confounding age-related changes in expanded clonotypes. Since profiling was done on bulk unsorted PBMCs, naive and antigen-experienced compartments could not be conclusively compared. Total diversity estimates from one million sequenced T cells were considered lower bounds and underestimates. Observed TCR beta diversity per million T cells fell roughly linearly with age, and a significant reduction was already apparent by age about 36.

These data were also filed under a second study, of T cells of mothers and their children. Looking at the second paper: Nine systemically healthy Caucasian individuals, comprising three mothers and their six children, were included as donors. cDNA synthesis consumed the entire amount of extracted RNA, loaded at approximately 1.6 ug RNA in each 15 ul reaction. In the second PCR, the M1S primer added sample barcodes and 2-4 random nucleotides. Each mother yielded over 8.5 million TCR beta CDR3 reads and each child some 3 million reads. Thymic selection shapes the output of TCR recombination in a similar way in related and unrelated pairs, and inherited differences have a minor effect. Related mother-child pairs always showed normalized repertoire overlap that was slightly higher than in unrelated mother-child pairs, though the difference was never significant. Persistent microchimeric T cell clones were not detected, at a sensitivity of approximately 98 clones per million clonotypes. To look for features that set related mother-child pairs apart from unrelated individuals, the researchers ran deep NGS to compare the TCR beta repertoires of mothers and children. Mothers averaged roughly 40 +/- 4 years of age and children averaged around 11 +/- 4 years. After adapter ligation with NEBNext reagents, the libraries were sequenced on Illumina HiSeq 2000 with 100+100 nt paired-end reads. To prevent cross-contamination, the mother and child libraries were prepared a month apart and were sequenced in separate runs. Between about 500,000 and 2,300,000 distinct TCR beta clonotypes were identified per donor. Naive TCR beta clonotypes were estimated from low-frequency clonotypes matched to each donor's FACS-determined naive share, without sorting.

The sample was blood. This sequence originates from a boy between 10 and 17 years old in good health.

The nucleotide sequence is given as TGTGCCACCAGTGAGCAGGGCCACCAAGAGACCCAGTACTTC. It encodes CATSEQGHQETQYF. The chain is encoded by TRBV24-1 joined to TRBJ2-5; a tentative D match to TRBD1 spans 5 bases. Spanning cysteine to phenylalanine, the CDR3 consists of 14 amino acids. The CDR3 DNA has 42 bases and is translated from base 1. Deletion took 4 bases off V and 0 bases off J, with a span of 8 bases between the germline ends. Sequences KGHDR (CDR1) and SFDVKD (CDR2) are obtained from the germline V gene.